This TCR beta chain was documented in a study of CD8 T cells in ankylosing spondylitis (dated by TCRdb to 2015 to 2018). Study-level background: T cell receptor beta repertoires were profiled in healthy donors and ankylosing spondylitis patients so that disease-linked TCR variants could be found. The full study cohort comprised around 25 ankylosing spondylitis patients and around 100 healthy donors. Peripheral blood was sampled, and synovial fluid was also collected from ankylosing spondylitis patients.

Broader findings and caveats from the paper: Significant enrichment of the disease-linked clones was reported in matched synovial fluid samples from ankylosing spondylitis patients. Some TCR beta motif variants had previously been reported in synovial fluid and blood of reactive arthritis patients, which suggested common disease-initiation mechanisms. Blood from ankylosing spondylitis patients appeared to be characterized by a TCR beta motif made up of about 8 highly homologous amino acid variants. The disease-linked clones had a CD8+ phenotype and were found at relatively low frequencies in peripheral blood.

CDR1 and CDR2 are read off the germline V gene as SGHVS and FQNEAQ. Spanning cysteine to phenylalanine, the CDR3 consists of 15 amino acids. The sequence is cut down to CDR3 DNA, 45 bases in frame from base 1. Unmatched junction bases come to 3, with V trimmed by 2 bases and J by 1 base. This clonotype was observed at least ten times. It has no known antigen specificity. Within one base of it there is no much larger clone, and no base qualities were kept. For sequencing, an Illumina HiSeq 2500 was employed. Quantitative 5'-RACE with molecular barcodes was the method used to prepare the TCR beta libraries. The authors' pipeline ran thus. A new computational method based on a probabilistic model of VDJ rearrangement was used to identify disease-linked TCR variants. TCRdb reprocessing: public reads trimmed at Q25 with fastp, clones called with MiXCR, in-frame beta chains kept. Rows with a matching CDR3 protein are joined into one entry that keeps the most common DNA and genes. In this record, the V and J calls reflect TCRdb's handling and not the investigators' own analysis. The sample table records more than 650,000 distinct CDR3 sequences; 12% of these occur just once. The top ten clones comprise 0.51% of the sample.

This clonotype was sampled from a male donor with ankylosing spondylitis. The chain employs TRBV7-8 and TRBJ1-1, and 8 junctional nucleotides match TRBD1. Sequencing was performed on blood, either unsorted or a sorted T cell fraction (not recorded which). The CDR3 protein: CASSLRDRPNTEAFF. In nucleotides, the sequence is TGTGCCAGCAGCTTACGGGACAGGCCGAACACTGAAGCTTTCTTT. The variable domain in full, with residues beyond the CDR3 obtained from the reference TRBV7-8 and TRBJ1-1 genes, is GAGVSQSPRYKVAKRGQDVALRCDPISGHVSLFWYQQALGQGPEFLTYFQNEAQLDKSGLPSDRFFAERPEGSVSTLKIQRTQQEDSAVYLCASSLRDRPNTEAFFGQGTRLTVV.